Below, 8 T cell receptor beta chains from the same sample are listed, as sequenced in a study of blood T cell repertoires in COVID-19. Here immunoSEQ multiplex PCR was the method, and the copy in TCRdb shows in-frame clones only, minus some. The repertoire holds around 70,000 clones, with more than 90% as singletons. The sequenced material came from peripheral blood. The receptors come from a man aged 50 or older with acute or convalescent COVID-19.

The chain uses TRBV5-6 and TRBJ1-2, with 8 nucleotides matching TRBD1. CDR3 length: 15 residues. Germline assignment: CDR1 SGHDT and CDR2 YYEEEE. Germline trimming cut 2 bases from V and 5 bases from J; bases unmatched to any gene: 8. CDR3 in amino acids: CASSFQGARSYGYTF. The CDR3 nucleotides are TGTGCCAGCAGCTTCCAGGGGGCGCGATCTTATGGCTACACCTTC.

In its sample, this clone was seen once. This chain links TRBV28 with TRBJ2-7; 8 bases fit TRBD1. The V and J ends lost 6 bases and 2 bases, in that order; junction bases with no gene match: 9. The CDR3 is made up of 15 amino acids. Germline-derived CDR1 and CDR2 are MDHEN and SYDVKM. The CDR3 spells CASSSGQGGTYEQYF. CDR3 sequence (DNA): TGTGCCAGCAGCTCAGGACAGGGTGGAACCTACGAGCAGTACTTC.

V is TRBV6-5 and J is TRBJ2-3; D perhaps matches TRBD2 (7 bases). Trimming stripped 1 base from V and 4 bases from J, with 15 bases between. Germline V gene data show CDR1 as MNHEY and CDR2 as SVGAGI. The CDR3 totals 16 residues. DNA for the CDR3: TGTGCCAGCAGTTACTACGGGGGGCGAGGGCCAGATACGCAGTATTTT. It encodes CASSYYGGRGPDTQYF.

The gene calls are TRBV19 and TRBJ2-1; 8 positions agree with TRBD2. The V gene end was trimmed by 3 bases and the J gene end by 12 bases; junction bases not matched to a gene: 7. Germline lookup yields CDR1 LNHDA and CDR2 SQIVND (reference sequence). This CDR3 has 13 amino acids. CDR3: CASSILGSGGQFF. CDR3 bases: TGTGCCAGTAGTATTCTTGGGAGCGGGGGGCAGTTCTTC.

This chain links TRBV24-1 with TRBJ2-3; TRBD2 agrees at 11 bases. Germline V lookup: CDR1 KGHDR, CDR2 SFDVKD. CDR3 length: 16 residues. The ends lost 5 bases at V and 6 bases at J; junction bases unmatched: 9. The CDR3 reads CATSAQLAGVTDTQYF. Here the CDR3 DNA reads TGTGCCACCAGTGCCCAACTAGCGGGAGTTACCGATACGCAGTATTTT.

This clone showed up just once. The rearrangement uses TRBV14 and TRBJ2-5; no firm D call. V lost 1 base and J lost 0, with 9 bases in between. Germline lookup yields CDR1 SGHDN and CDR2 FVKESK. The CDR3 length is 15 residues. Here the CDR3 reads CASSQGVRYQETQYF. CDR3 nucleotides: TGTGCCAGCAGCCAAGGGGTCAGGTACCAAGAGACCCAGTACTTC. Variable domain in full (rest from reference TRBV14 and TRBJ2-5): EAGVTQFPSHSVIEKGQTVTLRCDPISGHDNLYWYRRVMGKEIKFLLHFVKESKQDESGMPNNRFLAERTGGTYSTLKVQPAELEDSGVYFCASSQGVRYQETQYFGPGTRLLVL.

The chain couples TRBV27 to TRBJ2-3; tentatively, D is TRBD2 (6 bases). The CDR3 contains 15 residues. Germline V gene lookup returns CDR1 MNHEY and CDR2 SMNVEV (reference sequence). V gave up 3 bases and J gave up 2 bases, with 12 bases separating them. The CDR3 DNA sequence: TGTGCCAGCAGTTTCTTGCCGGGGGACACAGATACGCAGTATTTT. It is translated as CASSFLPGDTDTQYF.

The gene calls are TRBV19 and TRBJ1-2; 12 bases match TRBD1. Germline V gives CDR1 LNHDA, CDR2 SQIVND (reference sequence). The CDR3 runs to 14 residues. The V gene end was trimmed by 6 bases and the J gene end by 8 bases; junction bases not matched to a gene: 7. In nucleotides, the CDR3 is TGTGCCAGTAGATATGGGGACAGGGGGCGAGGCTACACCTTC. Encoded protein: CASRYGDRGRGYTF.